This T cell receptor (beta chain) stems from a study of T-cell reconstitution after alpha-beta-depleted transplantation in children. The length of the CDR3 is 14 residues. The germline V gene has CDR1 MNHEY and CDR2 SVGAGI. Trimming shortened V by 2 bases and J by 2 bases, and 6 bases separated the two germline ends. This clonotype was detected a few times. Using unique molecular identifiers, the investigators prepared the TCRbeta library. TCRdb reprocessed the PCR reads with MiXCR, giving one entry per CDR3 protein. The sample records over 200,000 distinct CDR3 sequences, approximately 9% being singletons.

Sequenced material: PBMCs from the stem cell graft donor, taken from the stem cell graft. V and J are TRBV6-5 and TRBJ1-4; D is unclear. This sequence was found in a human donor who donated a stem cell graft to a child with acute lymphoblastic leukemia. The CDR3 bases are TGTGCCAGCAGTTACGGGGATACTAATGAAAAACTGTTTTTT. Amino acids: CASSYGDTNEKLFF.